This T cell receptor beta chain was captured by sequencing in a study of CD8 T cells in Susac syndrome. Reverse transcription of about 0.45 to 1 ug RNA was performed with random hexamers. TCRdb reanalysed the immunoSEQ multiplex PCR reads using MiXCR and keeps one entry per CDR3 protein. The sample holds some 180,000 distinct CDR3 sequences; about 95% are singletons and the top ten take about 0.1%. The sequenced sample consisted of CD4+ T cells from PBMCs. The origin of this receptor is a human donor in good health.

The CDR3 reads CASSYSGQSNEKLFF. The CDR3 nucleotides read TGTGCCAGCAGTTACTCGGGGCAGAGTAATGAAAAACTGTTTTTT. The rearrangement joins TRBV6-6 to TRBJ1-4, with TRBD1 as a possible D gene (5 bases). Between the trimmed V and J ends, which lost 0 bases and 4 bases, there was a span of 9 bases. The CDR3 spans 15 residues. Germline V gene data show CDR1 as MNHNY and CDR2 as SVGAGI (reference sequence).